Included here is one TCR beta chain sequence, with context. The antigen is unknown. Data came from immunoSEQ multiplex PCR; TCRdb stores just in-frame clones and leaves some out. The table lists several thousand clones, 20% to 30% of them singletons. This specimen belongs to a study of T cell clones after liver transplantation. Sequencing of dividing CFSE-low cells from the MLR defined alloreactive TCRbeta sequences. The source of this sequence is a human patient who received a liver transplant. Some of the T cells may derive from the graft donor. Sequencing used CD4+ T cells from cultured PBMCs.

The CDR3 here is CASSLGGIEGEKLFF. The CDR3 bases are TGCGCCAGCAGCTTGGGCGGAATCGAGGGTGAAAAACTGTTTTTT. The rearrangement links TRBV5-1 to TRBJ1-4, with no clear D. Germline assignment: CDR1 SGHRS and CDR2 YFSETQ. Trimming shortened V by 0 bases and J by 7 bases, and 13 bases separated the two germline ends. The CDR3 has 15 amino acids.